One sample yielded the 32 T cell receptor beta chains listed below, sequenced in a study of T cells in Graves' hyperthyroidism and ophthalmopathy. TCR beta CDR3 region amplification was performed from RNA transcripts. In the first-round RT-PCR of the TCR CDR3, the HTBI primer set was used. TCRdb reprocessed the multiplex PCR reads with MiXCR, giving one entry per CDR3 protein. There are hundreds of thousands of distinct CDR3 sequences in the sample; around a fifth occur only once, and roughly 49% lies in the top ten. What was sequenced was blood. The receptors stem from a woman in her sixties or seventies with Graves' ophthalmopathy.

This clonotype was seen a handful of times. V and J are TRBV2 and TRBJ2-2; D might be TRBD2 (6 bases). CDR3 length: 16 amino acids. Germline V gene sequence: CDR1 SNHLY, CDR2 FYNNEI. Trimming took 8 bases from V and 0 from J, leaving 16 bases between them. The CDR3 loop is CASGGIGSANTGELFF. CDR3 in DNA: TGTGCCAGCGGGGGGATCGGTTCGGCGAACACCGGGGAGCTGTTTTTT.

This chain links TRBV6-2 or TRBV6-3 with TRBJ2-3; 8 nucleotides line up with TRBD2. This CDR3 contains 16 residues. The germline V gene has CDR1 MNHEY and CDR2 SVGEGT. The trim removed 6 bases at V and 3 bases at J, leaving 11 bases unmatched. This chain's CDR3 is CASSNRGASGTDTQYF. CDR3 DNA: TGTGCCAGCAGCAACCGTGGGGCTAGCGGGACAGATACGCAGTATTTT.

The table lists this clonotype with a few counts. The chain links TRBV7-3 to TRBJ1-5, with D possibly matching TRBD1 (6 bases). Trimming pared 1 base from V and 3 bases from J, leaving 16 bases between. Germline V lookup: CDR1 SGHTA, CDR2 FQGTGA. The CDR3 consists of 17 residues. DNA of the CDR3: TGTGCCAGCAGCTTAAATCGCGTACAGGGCGACAATCAGCCCCAGCATTTT. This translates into CASSLNRVQGDNQPQHF.

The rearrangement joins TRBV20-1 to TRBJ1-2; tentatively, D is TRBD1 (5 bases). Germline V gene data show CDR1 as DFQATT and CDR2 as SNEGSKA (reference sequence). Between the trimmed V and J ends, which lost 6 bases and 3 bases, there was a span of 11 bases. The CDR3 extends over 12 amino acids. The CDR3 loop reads CSARQGDYGYTF. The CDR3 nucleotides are TGCAGTGCCCGACAAGGGGACTATGGCTACACCTTC.

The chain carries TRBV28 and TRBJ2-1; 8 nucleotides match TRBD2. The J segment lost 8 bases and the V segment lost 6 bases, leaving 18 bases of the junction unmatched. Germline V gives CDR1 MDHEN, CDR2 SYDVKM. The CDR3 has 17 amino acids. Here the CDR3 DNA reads TGTGCCAGCAGCCCCCCGCGACTAAGCGGGAGTTCCGATGAGCAGTTCTTC. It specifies CASSPPRLSGSSDEQFF.

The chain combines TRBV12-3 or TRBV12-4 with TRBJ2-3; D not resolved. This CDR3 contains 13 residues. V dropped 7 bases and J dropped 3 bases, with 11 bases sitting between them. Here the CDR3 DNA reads TGTGCCAGCACTTGGTCAGGAACAGATACGCAGTATTTT. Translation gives CASTWSGTDTQYF.

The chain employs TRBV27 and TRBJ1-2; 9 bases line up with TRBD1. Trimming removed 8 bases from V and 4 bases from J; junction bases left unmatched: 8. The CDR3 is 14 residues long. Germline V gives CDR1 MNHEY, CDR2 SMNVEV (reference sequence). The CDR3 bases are TGTGCCAGCCGCAGGGGGGACAGGGCCTATGGCTACACCTTC. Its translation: CASRRGDRAYGYTF.

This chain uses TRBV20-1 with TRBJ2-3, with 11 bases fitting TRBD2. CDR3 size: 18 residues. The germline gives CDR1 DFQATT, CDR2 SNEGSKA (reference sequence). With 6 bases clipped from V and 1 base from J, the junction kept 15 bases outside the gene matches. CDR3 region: CSALRTSGRIGGTDTQYF. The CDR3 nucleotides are TGCAGTGCCCTGAGAACTAGCGGGAGAATTGGAGGCACAGATACGCAGTATTTT.

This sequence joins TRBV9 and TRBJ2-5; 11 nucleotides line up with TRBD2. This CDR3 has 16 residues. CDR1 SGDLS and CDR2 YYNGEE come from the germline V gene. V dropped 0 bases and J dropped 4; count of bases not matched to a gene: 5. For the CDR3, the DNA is TGTGCCAGCAGCGTAGGAAATAGCGGGAGGGCAGAGACCCAGTACTTC. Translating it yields CASSVGNSGRAETQYF.

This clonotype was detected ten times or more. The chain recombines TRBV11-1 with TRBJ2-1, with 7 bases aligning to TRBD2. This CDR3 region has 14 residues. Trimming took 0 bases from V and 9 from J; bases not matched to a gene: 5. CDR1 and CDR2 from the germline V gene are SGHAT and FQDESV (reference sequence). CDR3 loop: CASSLAGGPFEQFF. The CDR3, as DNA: TGTGCCAGCAGCTTAGCGGGAGGGCCGTTTGAGCAGTTCTTC.

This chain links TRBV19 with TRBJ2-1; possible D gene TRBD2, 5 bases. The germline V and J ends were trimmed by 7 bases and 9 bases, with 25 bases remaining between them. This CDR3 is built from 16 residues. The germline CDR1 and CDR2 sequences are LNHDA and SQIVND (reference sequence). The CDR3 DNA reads TGTGCCAGTACCGCGGTAAGGGCCCGGGGTTCCCGTGAGCAGTTCTTC. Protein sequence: CASTAVRARGSREQFF. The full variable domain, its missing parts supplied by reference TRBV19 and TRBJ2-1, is DGGITQSPKYLFRKEGQNVTLSCEQNLNHDAMYWYRQDPGQGLRLIYYSQIVNDFQKGDIAEGYSVSREKKESFPLTVTSAQKNPTAFYLCASTAVRARGSREQFFGPGTRLTVL.

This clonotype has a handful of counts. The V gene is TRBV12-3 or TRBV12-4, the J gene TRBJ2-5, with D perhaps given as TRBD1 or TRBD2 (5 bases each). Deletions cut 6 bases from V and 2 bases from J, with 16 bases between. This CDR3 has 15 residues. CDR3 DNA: TGTGCCAGCAGGACACTCGGGACCGATCAAGAGACCCAGTACTTC. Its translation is CASRTLGTDQETQYF.

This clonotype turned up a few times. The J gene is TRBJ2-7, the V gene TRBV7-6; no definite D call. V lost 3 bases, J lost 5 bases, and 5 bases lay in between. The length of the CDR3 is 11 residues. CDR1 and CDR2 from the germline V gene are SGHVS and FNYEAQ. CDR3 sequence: CASSFHDEQYF. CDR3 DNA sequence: TGTGCCAGCAGCTTTCACGACGAGCAGTACTTC.

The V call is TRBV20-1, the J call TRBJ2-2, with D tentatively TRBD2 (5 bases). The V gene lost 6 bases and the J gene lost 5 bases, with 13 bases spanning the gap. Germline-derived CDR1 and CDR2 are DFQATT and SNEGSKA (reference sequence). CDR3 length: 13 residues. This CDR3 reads CSAQLGRTGELFF. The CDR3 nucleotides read TGCAGTGCGCAACTAGGAAGGACCGGGGAGCTGTTTTTT.

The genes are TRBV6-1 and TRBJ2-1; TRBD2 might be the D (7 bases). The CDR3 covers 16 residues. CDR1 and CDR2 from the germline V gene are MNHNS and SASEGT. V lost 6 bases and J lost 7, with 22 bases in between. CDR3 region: CASSRPSGGRRNEQFF. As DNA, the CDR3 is TGTGCCAGCAGCCGTCCGTCGGGGGGCCGCAGGAATGAGCAGTTCTTC.

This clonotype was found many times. CDR3 amino acids: CASSPGQGIAKNIQYF. DNA for the CDR3: TGTGCCAGCAGTCCGGGACAGGGGATAGCCAAAAACATTCAGTACTTC. The genes are TRBV28 and TRBJ2-4, with 10 bases aligning to TRBD1. The V gene's germline CDR1 is MDHEN and CDR2 SYDVKM. This CDR3 region has 16 residues. The J segment lost 0 bases and the V segment lost 5 bases, leaving 4 bases of the junction unmatched.

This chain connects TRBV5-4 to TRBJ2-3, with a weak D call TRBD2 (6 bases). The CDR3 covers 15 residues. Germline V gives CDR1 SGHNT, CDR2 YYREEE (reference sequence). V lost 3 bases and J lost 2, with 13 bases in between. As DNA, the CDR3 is TGTGCCAGCAGCTCTCGACTAGATATCACAGATACGCAGTATTTT. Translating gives CASSSRLDITDTQYF.

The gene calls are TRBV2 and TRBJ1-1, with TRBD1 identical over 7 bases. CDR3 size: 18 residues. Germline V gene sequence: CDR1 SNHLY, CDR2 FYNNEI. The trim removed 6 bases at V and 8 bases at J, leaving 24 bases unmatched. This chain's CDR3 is CASRRRKGQYSISPEAFF. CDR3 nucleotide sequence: TGTGCCAGCAGACGACGAAAGGGACAGTACTCCATCTCCCCCGAAGCTTTCTTT.

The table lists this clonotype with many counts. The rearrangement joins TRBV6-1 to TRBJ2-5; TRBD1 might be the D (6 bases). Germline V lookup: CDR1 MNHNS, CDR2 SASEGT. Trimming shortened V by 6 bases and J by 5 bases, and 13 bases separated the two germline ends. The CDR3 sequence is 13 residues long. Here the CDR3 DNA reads TGTGCCAGCAGACCGACAGGCCAGGAGACCCAGTACTTC. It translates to CASRPTGQETQYF.

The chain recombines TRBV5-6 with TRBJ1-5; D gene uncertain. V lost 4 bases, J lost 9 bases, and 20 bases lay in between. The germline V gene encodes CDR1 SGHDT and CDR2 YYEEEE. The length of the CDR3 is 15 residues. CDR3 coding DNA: TGTGCCAGCAGCCTCGGCCGGCTGGGTGGGATGCCCCAGCATTTT. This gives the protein CASSLGRLGGMPQHF.

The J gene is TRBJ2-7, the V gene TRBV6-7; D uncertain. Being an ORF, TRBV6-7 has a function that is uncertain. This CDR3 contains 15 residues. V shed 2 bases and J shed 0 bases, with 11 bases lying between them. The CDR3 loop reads CASSYGDQSSYEQYF. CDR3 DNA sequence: TGTGCCAGCAGTTACGGAGACCAAAGCTCCTACGAGCAGTACTTC.

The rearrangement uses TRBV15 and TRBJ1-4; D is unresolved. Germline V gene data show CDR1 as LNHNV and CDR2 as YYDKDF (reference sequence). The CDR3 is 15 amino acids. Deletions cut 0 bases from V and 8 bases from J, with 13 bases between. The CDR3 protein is CATSRDPQTWEKLFF. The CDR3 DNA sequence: TGTGCCACCAGCAGAGATCCACAAACGTGGGAAAAACTGTTTTTT.

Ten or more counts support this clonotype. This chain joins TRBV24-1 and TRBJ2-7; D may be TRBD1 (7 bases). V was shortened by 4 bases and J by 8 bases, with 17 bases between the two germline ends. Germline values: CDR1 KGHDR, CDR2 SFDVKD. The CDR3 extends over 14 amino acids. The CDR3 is CATSDPTGEDQQYF. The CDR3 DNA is TGTGCCACCAGTGACCCCACAGGGGAGGATCAGCAGTACTTC.

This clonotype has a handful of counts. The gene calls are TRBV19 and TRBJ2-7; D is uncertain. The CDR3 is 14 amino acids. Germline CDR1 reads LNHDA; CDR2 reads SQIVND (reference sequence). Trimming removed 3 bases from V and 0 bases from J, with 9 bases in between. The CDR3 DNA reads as TGTGCCAGTAGTATGACGGCTCCCTCCTACGAGCAGTACTTC. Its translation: CASSMTAPSYEQYF. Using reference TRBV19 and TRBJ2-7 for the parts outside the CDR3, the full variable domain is DGGITQSPKYLFRKEGQNVTLSCEQNLNHDAMYWYRQDPGQGLRLIYYSQIVNDFQKGDIAEGYSVSREKKESFPLTVTSAQKNPTAFYLCASSMTAPSYEQYFGPGTRLTVT.

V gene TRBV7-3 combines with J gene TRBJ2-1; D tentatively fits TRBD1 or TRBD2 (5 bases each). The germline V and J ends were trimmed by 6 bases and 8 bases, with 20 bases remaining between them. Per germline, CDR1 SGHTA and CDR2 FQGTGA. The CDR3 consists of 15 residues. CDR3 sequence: CASSRLGGTLDEQFF. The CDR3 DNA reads TGTGCCAGCAGTCGACTTGGGGGAACGCTCGATGAGCAGTTCTTC.

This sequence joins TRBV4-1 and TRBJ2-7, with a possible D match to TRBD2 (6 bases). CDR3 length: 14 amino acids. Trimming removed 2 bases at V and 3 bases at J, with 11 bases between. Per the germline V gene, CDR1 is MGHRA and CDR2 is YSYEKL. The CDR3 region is CASSQRGEIYEQYF. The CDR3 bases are TGCGCCAGCAGCCAACGCGGGGAAATCTACGAGCAGTACTTC.

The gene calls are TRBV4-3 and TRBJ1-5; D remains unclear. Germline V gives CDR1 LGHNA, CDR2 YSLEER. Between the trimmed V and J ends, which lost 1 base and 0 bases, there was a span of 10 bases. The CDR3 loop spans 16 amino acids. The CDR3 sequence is CASSQGTLDSNQPQHF. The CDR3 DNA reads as TGCGCCAGCAGCCAAGGTACACTGGATAGCAATCAGCCCCAGCATTTT.

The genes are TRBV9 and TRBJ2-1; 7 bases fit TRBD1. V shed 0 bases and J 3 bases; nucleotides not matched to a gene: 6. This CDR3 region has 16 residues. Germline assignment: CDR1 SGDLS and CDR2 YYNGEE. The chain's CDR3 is CASSVGGTAIYNEQFF. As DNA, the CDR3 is TGTGCCAGCAGCGTAGGGGGGACAGCCATCTACAATGAGCAGTTCTTC.

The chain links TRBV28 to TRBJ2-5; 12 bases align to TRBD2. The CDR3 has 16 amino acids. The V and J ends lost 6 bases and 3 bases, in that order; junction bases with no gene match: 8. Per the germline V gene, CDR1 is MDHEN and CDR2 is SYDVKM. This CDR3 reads CASSLRTSGVKETQYF. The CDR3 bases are TGTGCCAGCAGCTTGAGGACTAGCGGGGTCAAAGAGACCCAGTACTTC.

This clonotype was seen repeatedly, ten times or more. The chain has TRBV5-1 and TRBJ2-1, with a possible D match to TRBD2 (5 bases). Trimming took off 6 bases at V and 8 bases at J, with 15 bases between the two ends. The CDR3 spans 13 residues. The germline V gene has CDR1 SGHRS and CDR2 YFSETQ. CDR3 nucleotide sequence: TGCGCCAGCACCCCCGGAGGTGGCGATGAGCAGTTCTTC. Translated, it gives CASTPGGGDEQFF.

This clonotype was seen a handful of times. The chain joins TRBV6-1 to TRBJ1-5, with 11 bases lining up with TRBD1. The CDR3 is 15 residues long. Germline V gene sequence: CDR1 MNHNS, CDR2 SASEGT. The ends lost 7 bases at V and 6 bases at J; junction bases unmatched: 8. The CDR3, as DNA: TGTGCCAGCACCTTCGGACAGGGGGCTCGTCAGCCCCAGCATTTT. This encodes CASTFGQGARQPQHF.

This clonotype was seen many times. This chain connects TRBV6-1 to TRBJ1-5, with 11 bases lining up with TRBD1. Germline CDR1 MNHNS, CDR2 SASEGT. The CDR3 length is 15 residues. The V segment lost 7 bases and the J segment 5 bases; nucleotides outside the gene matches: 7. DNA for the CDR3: TGTGCCAGCACCGTGGACAGGGGGCGTCATCAGCCCCAGCATTTT. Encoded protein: CASTVDRGRHQPQHF.